This T cell receptor beta chain is drawn from a study of blood T cell repertoires in COVID-19 (dated by TCRdb to between 2020 and 2021). With respect to the entire study: The collaborator samples originated in the United States, Italy and Spain and spanned the acute and convalescent phases of COVID-19. The prospective study material was composed of cDNA or gDNA derived from T cells, B-cell-depleted T cells, or PBMCs. Subjects who had been exposed to COVID-19, were actively infected with it, or had recovered from it provided the deeply sampled blood TCRbeta repertoires that made up the dataset. A freely available public database, intended as a resource for researchers studying the immune response to SARS-CoV-2, is where the repertoires were released. The samples were drawn from two sources: the first 160 participants of the ongoing ImmuneRACE study, and about 1,300 subjects contributed by 6 global collaborators. Sample metadata almost always included a de-identified subject ID, COVID-19 status, age in years and sex. Where available, HLA class I and class II types were taken from metadata supplied by the sample provider and were not determined by assay-based typing.

TCRbeta CDR3 regions were amplified from genomic DNA by means of the immunoSEQ Assay, a bias-controlled multiplex PCR. Concerning the study's data processing: Within the assay, amplification of reference gene primers was used to estimate how many nucleated cells each sample contained. Sequence reads were collapsed and filtered to measure the absolute abundance of every unique TCRbeta CDR3 rearrangement. For each sample, productive Simpson clonality was calculated as the square root of Simpson's diversity index over productive rearrangements. Entries here come from immuneACCESS through TCRdb and include only in-frame sequences with V and J called. Some clones fail to appear in such tables; in the studies checked, an unresolved V gene covers under half of the shortfall, and the cause of the remainder is unknown. For V, J and clone size, that table is used; D and trimming come from the DNA. The sample contains more than 85,000 clones, 82% of them found a single time. The biggest ten clones account for roughly 18% of the sample.

Whole blood was collected in K2EDTA tubes by collaborating institutions according to the institutions' own protocols. For TCRbeta analysis, collaborator samples were shipped as frozen whole blood, as isolated PBMCs, or as DNA extracted from either sample type. What the work shows at the level of the full study, not this receptor alone: The amount of clinical and demographic metadata varied by source and participant and was provided uncurated.

Per the germline V gene (reference sequence), MNHNY is the CDR1 and SVGAGI is the CDR2. Reading from cysteine to phenylalanine, the CDR3 counts 15 amino acids. Just CDR3 DNA is preserved here, 45 bases in frame from base 1. V and J lose 2 bases and 0 bases, and a span of 5 bases separates them. Details on this clone: The specificity of this receptor is unknown. The record has no base qualities; no much larger clone is one base away.

The rearrangement joined TRBV6-6 to TRBJ1-6, with no reliable assignment of the D segment. The sample was peripheral blood. This receptor was obtained from an elderly man with acute or convalescent COVID-19. The nucleotide sequence is given as TGTGCCAGCAGTTACAGGAGCTCCTATAATTCACCCCTCCACTTT. The translation is CASSYRSSYNSPLHF.